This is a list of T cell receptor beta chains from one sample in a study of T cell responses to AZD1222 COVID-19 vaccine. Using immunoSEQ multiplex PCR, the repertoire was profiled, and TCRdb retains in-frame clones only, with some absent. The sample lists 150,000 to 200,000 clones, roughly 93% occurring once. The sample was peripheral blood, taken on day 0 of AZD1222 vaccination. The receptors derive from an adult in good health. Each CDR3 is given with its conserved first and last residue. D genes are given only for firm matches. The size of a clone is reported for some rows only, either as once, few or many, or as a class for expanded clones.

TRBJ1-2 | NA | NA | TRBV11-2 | CASSPQLGRGYTF | TGTGCCAGCAGCCCCCAGCTGGGCCGGGGCTACACCTTC
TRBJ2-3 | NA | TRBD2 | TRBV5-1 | CASSTSPLAEATDTQYF | TGCGCCAGCAGCACCTCCCCCCTAGCGGAGGCCACAGATACGCAGTATTTT
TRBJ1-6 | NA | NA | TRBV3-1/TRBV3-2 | CASSPEQGWASPLHF | TGTGCCAGCAGCCCAGAACAGGGTTGGGCTTCACCCCTCCACTTT
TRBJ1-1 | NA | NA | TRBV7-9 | CASSFRKTGGANTEAFF | TGTGCCAGCAGCTTCCGCAAGACAGGAGGAGCGAACACTGAAGCTTTCTTT
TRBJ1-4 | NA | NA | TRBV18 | CASSPALGSSNEKLFF | TGTGCCAGCTCACCCGCACTAGGGAGTTCTAATGAAAAACTGTTTTTT
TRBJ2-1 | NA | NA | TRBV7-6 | CASSLAPDSSYNEQFF | TGTGCCAGCAGCTTAGCCCCGGATAGCTCCTACAATGAGCAGTTCTTC
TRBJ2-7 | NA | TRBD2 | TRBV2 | CASRGAGGVPRQYF | TGTGCCAGCAGAGGAGCGGGAGGGGTTCCCCGGCAGTACTTC
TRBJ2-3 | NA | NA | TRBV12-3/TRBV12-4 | CASSTDTDTQYF | TGTGCCAGCAGTACAGACACAGATACGCAGTATTTT
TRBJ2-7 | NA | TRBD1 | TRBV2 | CASRRQGPSGHEQYF | TGTGCCAGCAGGCGACAGGGCCCGTCGGGCCACGAGCAGTACTTC
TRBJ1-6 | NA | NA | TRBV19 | CASSTTGGGSPLHF | TGTGCCAGTAGTACCACGGGCGGCGGCTCACCCCTCCACTTT
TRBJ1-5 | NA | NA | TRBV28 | CASSSSRPQGYFQPQHF | TGTGCCAGCAGTTCATCCAGACCTCAGGGGTACTTTCAGCCCCAGCATTTT
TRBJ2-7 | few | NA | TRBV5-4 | CASSLAEVGEQYF | TGTGCCAGCAGCTTGGCCGAGGTGGGGGAGCAGTACTTC
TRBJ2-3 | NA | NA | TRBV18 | CASSPSASSDTQYF | TGTGCCAGCTCACCATCGGCTAGCTCGGATACGCAGTATTTT
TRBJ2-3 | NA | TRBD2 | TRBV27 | CASSLHTGGDTDTQYF | TGTGCCAGCAGTTTACACACGGGGGGTGACACAGATACGCAGTATTTT
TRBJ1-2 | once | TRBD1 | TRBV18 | CASSPRTGFIYGYTF | TGTGCCAGCTCACCCCGGACAGGGTTCATCTATGGCTACACCTTC
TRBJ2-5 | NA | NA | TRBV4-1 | CASSQLGKQETQYF | TGCGCCAGCAGCCAATTGGGCAAACAAGAGACCCAGTACTTC
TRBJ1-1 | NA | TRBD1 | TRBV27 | CASRQQGAPEAFF | TGTGCCAGCAGACAACAGGGGGCCCCTGAAGCTTTCTTT
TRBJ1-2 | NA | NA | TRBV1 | CTSSPPGQDNYGYTF | TGCACCAGCAGCCCACCGGGACAGGATAACTATGGCTACACCTTC
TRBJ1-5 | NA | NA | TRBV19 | CASSTLVGGIKPQHF | TGTGCCAGTAGTACCCTAGTGGGGGGCATAAAGCCCCAGCATTTT
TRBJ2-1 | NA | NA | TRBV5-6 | CASSLAGNEQFF | TGTGCCAGCAGCTTGGCAGGGAATGAGCAGTTCTTC
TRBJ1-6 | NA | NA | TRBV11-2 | CASSSPDIFGLHF | TGTGCCAGCAGCTCCCCGGACATCTTTGGCCTCCACTTT
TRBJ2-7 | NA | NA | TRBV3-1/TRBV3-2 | CASVGPGPEEQYF | TGTGCCAGCGTCGGACCGGGACCCGAGGAGCAGTACTTC
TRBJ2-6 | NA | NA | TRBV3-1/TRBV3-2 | CASSLGVSGANVLTF | TGTGCCAGCAGCCTGGGGGTGTCTGGGGCCAACGTCCTGACTTTC
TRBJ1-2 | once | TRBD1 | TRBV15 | CATSATGTGVLGYTF | TGTGCCACCAGCGCAACCGGGACAGGGGTTTTGGGCTACACCTTC
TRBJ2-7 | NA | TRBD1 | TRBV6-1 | CASSENGRGLYEQYF | TGTGCCAGCAGTGAAAATGGCAGGGGGCTCTACGAGCAGTACTTC
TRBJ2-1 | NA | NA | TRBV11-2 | CASSPSRNEQFF | TGTGCCAGCAGCCCAAGTAGGAATGAGCAGTTCTTC
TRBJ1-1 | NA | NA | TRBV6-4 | CASSDLPGQLNTEAFF | TGTGCCAGCAGTGACTTACCGGGACAATTGAACACTGAAGCTTTCTTT
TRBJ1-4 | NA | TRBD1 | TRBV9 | CASSPGQGNEKLFF | TGTGCCAGCAGCCCTGGACAGGGAAATGAAAAACTGTTTTTT
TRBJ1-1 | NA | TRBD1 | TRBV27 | CASSPGGARIEAFF | TGTGCCAGCAGCCCAGGGGGCGCGCGTATAGAAGCTTTCTTT
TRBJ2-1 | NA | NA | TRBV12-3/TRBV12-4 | CASSLFRDPTFF | TGTGCCAGCAGTTTGTTTAGGGACCCCACGTTCTTC
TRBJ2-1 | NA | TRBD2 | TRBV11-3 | CASSLDGTSGGAGYEQFF | TGTGCCAGCAGCTTAGACGGGACTAGCGGGGGGGCCGGGTATGAGCAGTTCTTC
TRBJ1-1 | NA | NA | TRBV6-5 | CASSYARSGNTEAFF | TGTGCCAGCAGTTACGCCCGGTCCGGGAACACTGAAGCTTTCTTT
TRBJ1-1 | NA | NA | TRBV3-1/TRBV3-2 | CASSQEDMGAEAFF | TGTGCCAGCAGCCAAGAGGACATGGGGGCTGAAGCTTTCTTT
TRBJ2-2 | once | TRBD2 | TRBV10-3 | CAISDKAASGTNTGELFF | TGTGCCATCAGTGATAAGGCGGCTAGCGGGACGAACACCGGGGAGCTGTTTTTT
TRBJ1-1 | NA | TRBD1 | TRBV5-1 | CASSIYRGRGTEAFF | TGCGCCAGCAGCATTTACAGGGGGCGAGGGACTGAAGCTTTCTTT
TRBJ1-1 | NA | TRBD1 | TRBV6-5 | CASSRDRGQTEAFF | TGTGCCAGCAGTCGGGACAGGGGGCAGACTGAAGCTTTCTTT
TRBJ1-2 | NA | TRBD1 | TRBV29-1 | CSVEVGTGLSYGYTF | TGCAGCGTTGAAGTTGGGACAGGTCTCAGCTATGGCTACACCTTC
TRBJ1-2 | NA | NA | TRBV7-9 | CASSLNGGRGYTF | TGTGCCAGCAGCTTAAATGGGGGCCGTGGCTACACCTTC
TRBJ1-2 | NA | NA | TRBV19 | CASKLARGAGYTF | TGTGCCAGTAAATTGGCTCGGGGGGCTGGCTACACCTTC
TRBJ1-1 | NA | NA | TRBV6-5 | CASSYYQGVPTEAFF | TGTGCCAGCAGTTACTACCAGGGAGTTCCCACTGAAGCTTTCTTT
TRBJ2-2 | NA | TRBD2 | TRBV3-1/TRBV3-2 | CASSLSSGVSGELFF | TGTGCCAGCAGCCTATCTAGCGGGGTTAGCGGGGAGCTGTTTTTT
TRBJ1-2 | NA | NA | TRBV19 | CASSNGQGYTF | TGTGCCAGTAGTAACGGACAGGGCTACACCTTC
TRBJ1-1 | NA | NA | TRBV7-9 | CASSLAGAGETF | TGTGCCAGCAGCTTAGCGGGGGCAGGGGAAACCTTT
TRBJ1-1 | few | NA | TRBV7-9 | CASSFGEAFF | TGTGCCAGCAGCTTCGGGGAAGCTTTCTTT
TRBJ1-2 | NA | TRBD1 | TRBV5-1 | CASRSGQGYGYTF | TGCGCCAGCAGATCGGGACAGGGCTATGGCTACACCTTC
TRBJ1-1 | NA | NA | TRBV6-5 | CASSWAMNTEAFF | TGTGCCAGCAGTTGGGCTATGAACACTGAAGCTTTCTTT
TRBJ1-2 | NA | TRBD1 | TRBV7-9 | CASSFDTGGYGYTF | TGTGCCAGCAGCTTTGATACAGGGGGCTATGGCTACACCTTC